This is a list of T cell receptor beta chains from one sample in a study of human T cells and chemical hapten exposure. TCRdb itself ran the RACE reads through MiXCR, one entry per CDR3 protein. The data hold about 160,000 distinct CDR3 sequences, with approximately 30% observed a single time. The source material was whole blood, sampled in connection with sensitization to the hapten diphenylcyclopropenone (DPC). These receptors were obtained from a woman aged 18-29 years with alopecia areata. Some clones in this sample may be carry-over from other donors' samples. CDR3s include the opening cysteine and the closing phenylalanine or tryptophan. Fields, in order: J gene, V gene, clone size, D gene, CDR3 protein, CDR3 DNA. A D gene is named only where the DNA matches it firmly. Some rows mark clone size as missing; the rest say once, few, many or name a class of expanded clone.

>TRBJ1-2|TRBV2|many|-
CASREGDYYGYTF
TGTGCCAGCAGAGAAGGGGACTACTATGGCTACACCTTC
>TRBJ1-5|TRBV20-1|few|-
CSAPKANSNQPQHF
TGCAGTGCCCCGAAGGCGAATAGCAATCAGCCCCAGCATTTT
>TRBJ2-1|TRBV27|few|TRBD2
CASSHTSGRPNEQFF
TGTGCCAGCAGTCATACTAGCGGGAGGCCCAATGAGCAGTTCTTC
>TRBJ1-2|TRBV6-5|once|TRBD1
CASSYSAGQPYLNYGYTF
TGTGCCAGCAGTTACTCCGCGGGACAGCCGTACCTTAACTATGGCTACACCTTC
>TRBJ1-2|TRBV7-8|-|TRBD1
CASSFSGTGFGYTF
TGTGCCAGCAGCTTCTCCGGGACAGGGTTTGGCTACACCTTC
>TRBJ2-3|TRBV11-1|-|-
CASSFGDSTDTQYF
TGTGCCAGCAGCTTTGGGGACAGCACAGATACGCAGTATTTT
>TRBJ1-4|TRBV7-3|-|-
CASSLTGPSDKLFF
TGTGCCAGCAGCCTAACAGGGCCTTCGGATAAACTGTTTTTT
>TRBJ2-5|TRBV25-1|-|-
CASSENRDEETQYF
TGTGCCAGCAGTGAAAACAGGGACGAAGAGACCCAGTACTTC
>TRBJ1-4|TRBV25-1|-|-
CASSEWGDANEKLFF
TGTGCCAGCAGTGAATGGGGAGATGCTAATGAAAAACTGTTTTTT
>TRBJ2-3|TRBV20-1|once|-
CSARAPLAGHTDTQYF
TGCAGTGCTAGAGCCCCACTAGCAGGGCACACAGATACGCAGTATTTT
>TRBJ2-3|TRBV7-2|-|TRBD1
CASSASTGGKDTDTQYF
TGTGCCAGCAGCGCGTCGACAGGGGGCAAGGACACAGATACGCAGTATTTT
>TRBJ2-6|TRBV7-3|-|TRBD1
CASSHNRGRANVLTF
TGTGCCAGCAGCCATAACAGGGGACGGGCCAACGTCCTGACTTTC
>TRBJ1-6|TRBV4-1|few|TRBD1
CASSQDMRQGTSPLHF
TGCGCCAGCAGCCAAGATATGAGACAGGGAACTTCACCCCTCCACTTT
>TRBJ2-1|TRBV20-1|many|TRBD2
CSARGLAGGFNEQFF
TGCAGTGCTAGAGGTCTAGCGGGAGGTTTCAATGAGCAGTTCTTC
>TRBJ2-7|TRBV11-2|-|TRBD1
CASSSPRQGPSEQYF
TGTGCCAGCAGCTCCCCTAGACAGGGCCCCAGCGAGCAGTACTTC
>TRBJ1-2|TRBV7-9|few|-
CASSLSAGQRGGYTF
TGTGCCAGCAGCTTAAGCGCCGGGCAACGGGGTGGCTACACCTTC
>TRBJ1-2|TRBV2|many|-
CAGGAGRSLGYTF
TGTGCCGGGGGGGCAGGAAGGAGCCTTGGCTACACCTTC
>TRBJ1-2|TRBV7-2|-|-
CASSLRDRDYGYTF
TGTGCCAGCAGCTTACGGGATAGGGACTATGGCTACACCTTC
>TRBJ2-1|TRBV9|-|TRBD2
CASSVFGGSSYNEQFF
TGTGCCAGCAGCGTTTTCGGGGGGAGCTCCTACAATGAGCAGTTCTTC
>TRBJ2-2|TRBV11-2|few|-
CASSSEWGYTGELFF
TGTGCCAGCAGCTCGGAGTGGGGATACACCGGGGAGCTGTTTTTT
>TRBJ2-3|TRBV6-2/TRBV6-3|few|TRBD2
CASSYEGLETDTQYF
TGTGCCAGCAGTTACGAGGGACTAGAAACAGATACGCAGTATTTT
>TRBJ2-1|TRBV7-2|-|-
CASSFAEVSYNEQFF
TGTGCCAGCAGCTTCGCGGAGGTCTCCTACAATGAGCAGTTCTTC
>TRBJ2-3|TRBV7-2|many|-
CASSLPGAITDTQYF
TGTGCCAGCAGCCTCCCGGGAGCTATCACAGATACGCAGTATTTT
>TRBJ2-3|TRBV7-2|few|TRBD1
CASSDGTGAPDTQYF
TGTGCCAGCAGCGACGGGACAGGGGCTCCAGATACGCAGTATTTT
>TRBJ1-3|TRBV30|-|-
CAWRPSGGPGNTIYF
TGTGCCTGGAGGCCTTCGGGGGGGCCTGGAAACACCATATATTTT